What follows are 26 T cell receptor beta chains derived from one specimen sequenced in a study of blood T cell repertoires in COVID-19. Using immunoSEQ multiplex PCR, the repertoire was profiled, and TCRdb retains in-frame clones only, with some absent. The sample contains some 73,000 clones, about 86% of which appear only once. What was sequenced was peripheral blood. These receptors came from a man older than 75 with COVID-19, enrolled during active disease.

The CDR3 protein is CASSERAGNYNEQFF. The CDR3 DNA is TGTGCCAGCAGCGAGCGGGCAGGGAACTACAATGAGCAGTTCTTC. J is TRBJ2-1 and V is TRBV9, with D maybe TRBD2 (6 bases). The V end was cut by 3 bases, the J end by 3 bases, with 13 bases between. Germline CDR1 SGDLS, CDR2 YYNGEE. This CDR3 contains 15 residues.

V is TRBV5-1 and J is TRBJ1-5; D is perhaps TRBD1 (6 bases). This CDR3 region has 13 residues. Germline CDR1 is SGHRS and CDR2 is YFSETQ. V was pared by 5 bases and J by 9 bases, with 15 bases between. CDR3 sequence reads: CASRQDQGTPQHF. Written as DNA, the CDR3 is TGCGCCAGCAGACAGGATCAGGGGACGCCCCAGCATTTT.

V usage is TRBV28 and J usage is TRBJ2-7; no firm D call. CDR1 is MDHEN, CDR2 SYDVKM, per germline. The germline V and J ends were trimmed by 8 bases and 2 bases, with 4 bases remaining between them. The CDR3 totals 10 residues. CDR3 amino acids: CASGAYEQYF. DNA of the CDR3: TGTGCCAGCGGAGCCTACGAGCAGTACTTC.

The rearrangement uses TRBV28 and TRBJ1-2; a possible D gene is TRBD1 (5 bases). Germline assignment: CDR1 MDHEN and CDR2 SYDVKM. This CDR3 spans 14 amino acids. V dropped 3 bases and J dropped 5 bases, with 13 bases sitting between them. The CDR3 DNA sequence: TGTGCCAGCAGTTTGGGGGGTGGGCGATATGGCTACACCTTC. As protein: CASSLGGGRYGYTF.

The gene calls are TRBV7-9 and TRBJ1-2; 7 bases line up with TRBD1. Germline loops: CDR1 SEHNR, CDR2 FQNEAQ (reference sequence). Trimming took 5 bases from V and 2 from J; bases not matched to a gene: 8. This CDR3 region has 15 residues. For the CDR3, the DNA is TGTGCCAGCAGCCCAGGCGCAGGGGGAAACTATGGCTACACCTTC. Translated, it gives CASSPGAGGNYGYTF.

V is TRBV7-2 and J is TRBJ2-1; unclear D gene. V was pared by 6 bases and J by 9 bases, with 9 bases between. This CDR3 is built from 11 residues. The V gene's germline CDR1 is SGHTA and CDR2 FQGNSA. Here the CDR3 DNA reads TGTGCCAGCAGGCGTAGCAGTGAGCAGTTCTTC. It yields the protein CASRRSSEQFF.

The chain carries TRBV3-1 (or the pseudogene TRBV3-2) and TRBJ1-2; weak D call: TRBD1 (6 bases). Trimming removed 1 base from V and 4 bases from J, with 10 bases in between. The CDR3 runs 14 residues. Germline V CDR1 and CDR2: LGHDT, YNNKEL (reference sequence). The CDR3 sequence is CASSQGNRAYGYTF. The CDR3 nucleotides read TGTGCCAGCAGCCAAGGAAACAGGGCCTATGGCTACACCTTC.

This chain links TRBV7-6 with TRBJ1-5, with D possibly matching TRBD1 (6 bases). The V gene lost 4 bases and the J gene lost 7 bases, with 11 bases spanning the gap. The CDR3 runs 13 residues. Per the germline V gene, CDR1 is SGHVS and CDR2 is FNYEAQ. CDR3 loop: CASSSLRGQPQHF. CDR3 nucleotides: TGTGCCAGCAGCTCCCTAAGGGGGCAGCCCCAGCATTTT.

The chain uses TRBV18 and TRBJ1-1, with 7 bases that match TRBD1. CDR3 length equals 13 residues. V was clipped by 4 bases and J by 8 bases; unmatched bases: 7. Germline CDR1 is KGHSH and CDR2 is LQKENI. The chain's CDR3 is CASSQGTVFEAFF. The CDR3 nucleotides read TGTGCCAGCTCACAGGGGACAGTCTTCGAAGCTTTCTTT.

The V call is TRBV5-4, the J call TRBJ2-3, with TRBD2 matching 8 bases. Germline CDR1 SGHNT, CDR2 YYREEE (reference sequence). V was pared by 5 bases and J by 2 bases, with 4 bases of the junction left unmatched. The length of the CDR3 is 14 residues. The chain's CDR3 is CASRGLGNTDTQYF. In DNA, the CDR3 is TGTGCCAGCAGGGGACTAGGTAACACAGATACGCAGTATTTT. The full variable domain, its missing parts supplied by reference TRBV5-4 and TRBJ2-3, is ETGVTQSPTHLIKTRGQQVTLRCSSQSGHNTVSWYQQALGQGPQFIFQYYREEENGRGNFPPRFSGLQFPNYSSELNVNALELDDSALYLCASRGLGNTDTQYFGPGTRLTVL.

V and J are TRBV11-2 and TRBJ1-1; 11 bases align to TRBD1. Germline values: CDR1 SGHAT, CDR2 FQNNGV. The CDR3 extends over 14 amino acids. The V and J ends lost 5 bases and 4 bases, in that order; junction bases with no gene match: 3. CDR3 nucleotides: TGTGCCAGCAGCCAGGACAGGGGGCTCACTGAAGCTTTCTTT. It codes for CASSQDRGLTEAFF.

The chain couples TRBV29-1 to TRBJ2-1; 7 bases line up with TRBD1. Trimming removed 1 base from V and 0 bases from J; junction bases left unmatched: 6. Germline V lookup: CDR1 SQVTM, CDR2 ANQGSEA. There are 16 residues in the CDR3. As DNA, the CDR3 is TGCAGCGTTGAAGCGATCCCAGGGGGCTCCTACAATGAGCAGTTCTTC. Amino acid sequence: CSVEAIPGGSYNEQFF.

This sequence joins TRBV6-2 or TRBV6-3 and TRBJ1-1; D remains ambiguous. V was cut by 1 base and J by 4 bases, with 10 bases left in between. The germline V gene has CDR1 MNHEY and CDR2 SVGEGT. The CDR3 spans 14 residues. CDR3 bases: TGTGCCAGCAGTTACTTGGAGGGAGGCACTGAAGCTTTCTTT. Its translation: CASSYLEGGTEAFF.

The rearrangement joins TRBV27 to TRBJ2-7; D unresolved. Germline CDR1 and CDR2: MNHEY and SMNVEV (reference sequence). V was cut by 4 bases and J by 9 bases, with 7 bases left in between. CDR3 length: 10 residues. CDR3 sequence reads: CASSSPSQYF. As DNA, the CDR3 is TGTGCCAGCAGTTCCCCTTCGCAGTACTTC.

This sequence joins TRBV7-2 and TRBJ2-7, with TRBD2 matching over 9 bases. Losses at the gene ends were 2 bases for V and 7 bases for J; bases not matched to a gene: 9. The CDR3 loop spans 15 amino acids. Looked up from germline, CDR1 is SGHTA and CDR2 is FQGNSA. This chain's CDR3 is CASSLIGGGAREQYF. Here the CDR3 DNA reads TGTGCCAGCAGCTTAATTGGCGGGGGGGCCAGAGAGCAGTACTTC.

The CDR3 here is CASSRQGEVGYTF. In DNA, the CDR3 is TGTGCCAGCAGTCGACAGGGAGAGGTGGGCTACACCTTC. The chain joins TRBV12-3 or TRBV12-4 to TRBJ1-2, with 7 bases matching TRBD1. The J segment lost 8 bases and the V segment lost 5 bases, leaving 8 bases of the junction unmatched. This CDR3 has 13 amino acids.

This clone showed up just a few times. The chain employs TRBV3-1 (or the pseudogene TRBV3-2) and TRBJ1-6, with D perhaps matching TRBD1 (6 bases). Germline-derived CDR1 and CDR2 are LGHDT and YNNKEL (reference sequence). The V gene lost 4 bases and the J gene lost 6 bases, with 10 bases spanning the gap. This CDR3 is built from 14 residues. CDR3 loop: CASSPGQINSPLHF. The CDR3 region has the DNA TGTGCCAGCAGCCCCGGACAGATTAATTCACCCCTCCACTTT.

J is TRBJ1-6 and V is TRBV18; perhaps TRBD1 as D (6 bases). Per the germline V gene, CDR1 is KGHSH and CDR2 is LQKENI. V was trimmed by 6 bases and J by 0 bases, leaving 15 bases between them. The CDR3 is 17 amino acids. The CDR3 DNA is TGTGCCAGCTCCCGAGACAGGTTAAGCTCCTATAATTCACCCCTCCACTTT. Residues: CASSRDRLSSYNSPLHF.

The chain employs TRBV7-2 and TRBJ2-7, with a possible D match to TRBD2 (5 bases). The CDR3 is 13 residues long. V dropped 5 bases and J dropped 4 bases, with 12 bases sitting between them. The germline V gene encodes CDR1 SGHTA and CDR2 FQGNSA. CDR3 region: CASSPIRTYEQYF. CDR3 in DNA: TGTGCCAGCAGCCCGATCCGGACTTACGAGCAGTACTTC.

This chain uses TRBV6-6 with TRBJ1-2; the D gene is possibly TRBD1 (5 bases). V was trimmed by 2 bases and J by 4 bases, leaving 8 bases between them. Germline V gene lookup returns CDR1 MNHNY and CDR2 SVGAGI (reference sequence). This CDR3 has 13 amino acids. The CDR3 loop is CASSYGGVYGYTF. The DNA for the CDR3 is TGTGCCAGCAGTTACGGGGGGGTCTATGGCTACACCTTC.

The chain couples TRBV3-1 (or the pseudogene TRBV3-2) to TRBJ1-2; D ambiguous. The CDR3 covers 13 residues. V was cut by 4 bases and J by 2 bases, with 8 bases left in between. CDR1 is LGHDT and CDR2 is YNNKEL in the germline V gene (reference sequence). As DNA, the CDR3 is TGTGCCAGCAGCCCCCGCAGAAACTATGGCTACACCTTC. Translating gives CASSPRRNYGYTF.

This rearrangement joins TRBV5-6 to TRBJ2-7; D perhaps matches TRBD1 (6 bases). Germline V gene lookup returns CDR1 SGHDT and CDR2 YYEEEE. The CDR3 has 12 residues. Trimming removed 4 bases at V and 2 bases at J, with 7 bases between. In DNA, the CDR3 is TGTGCCAGCAGCCCAGGGGCCTACGAGCAGTACTTC. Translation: CASSPGAYEQYF.

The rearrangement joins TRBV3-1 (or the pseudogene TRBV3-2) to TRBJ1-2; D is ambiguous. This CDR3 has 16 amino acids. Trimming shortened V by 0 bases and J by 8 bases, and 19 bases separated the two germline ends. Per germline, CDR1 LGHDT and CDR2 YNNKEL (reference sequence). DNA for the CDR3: TGTGCCAGCAGCCAAGAAAGAGGGAGAGGAATCGGGGGCTACACCTTC. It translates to CASSQERGRGIGGYTF.

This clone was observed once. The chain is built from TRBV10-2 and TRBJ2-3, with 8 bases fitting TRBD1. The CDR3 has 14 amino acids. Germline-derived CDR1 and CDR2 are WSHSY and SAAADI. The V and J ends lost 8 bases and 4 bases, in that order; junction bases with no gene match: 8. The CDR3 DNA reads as TGCGCCAGCGCAGACAGGGGTACGGCAGATACGCAGTATTTT. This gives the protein CASADRGTADTQYF.

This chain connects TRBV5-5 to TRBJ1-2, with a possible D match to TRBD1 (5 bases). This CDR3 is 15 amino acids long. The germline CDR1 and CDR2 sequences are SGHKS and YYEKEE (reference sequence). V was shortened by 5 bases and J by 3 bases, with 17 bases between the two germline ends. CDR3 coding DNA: TGTGCCAGCAGGTCGACAGTTACCGCGGACTATGGCTACACCTTC. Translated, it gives CASRSTVTADYGYTF.

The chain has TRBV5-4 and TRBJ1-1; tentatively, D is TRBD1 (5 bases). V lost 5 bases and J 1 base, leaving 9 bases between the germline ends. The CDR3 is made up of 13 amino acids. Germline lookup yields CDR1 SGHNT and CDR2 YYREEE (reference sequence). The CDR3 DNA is TGTGCCAGCAGACAAGGGGAGAACACTGAAGCTTTCTTT. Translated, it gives CASRQGENTEAFF.